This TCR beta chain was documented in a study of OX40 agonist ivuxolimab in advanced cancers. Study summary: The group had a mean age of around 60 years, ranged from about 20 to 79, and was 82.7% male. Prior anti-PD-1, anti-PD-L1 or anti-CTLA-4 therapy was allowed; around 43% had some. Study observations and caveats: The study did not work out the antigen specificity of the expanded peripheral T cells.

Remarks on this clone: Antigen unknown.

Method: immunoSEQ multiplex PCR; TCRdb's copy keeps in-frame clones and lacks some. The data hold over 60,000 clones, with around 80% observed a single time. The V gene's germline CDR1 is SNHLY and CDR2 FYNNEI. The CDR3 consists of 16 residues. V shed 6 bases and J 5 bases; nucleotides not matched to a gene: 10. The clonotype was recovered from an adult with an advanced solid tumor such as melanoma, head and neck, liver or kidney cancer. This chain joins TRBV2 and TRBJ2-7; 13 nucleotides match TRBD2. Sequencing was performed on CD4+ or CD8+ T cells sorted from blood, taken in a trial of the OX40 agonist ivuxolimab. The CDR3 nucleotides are TGTGCCAGCAGCCCCAACACTAGCGGGAGGGGTAACGAGCAGTACTTC. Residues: CASSPNTSGRGNEQYF.